This T cell receptor beta chain was captured in a study of T cells after yellow fever vaccination. TCRdb processed the 5' RACE reads anew with MiXCR; each CDR3 protein has one entry. The sample lists more than 90,000 distinct CDR3 sequences; 7% to 8.5% were seen once. Overall study results and limits: Re-detected after boosting: most primary clones, more than 95% of CD4 and less than 90% of CD8.

A few counts support this clonotype. Its antigen is currently unknown. The junction had 2 bases not matched to a gene; V was cut back by 8 bases and J by 3 bases. CDR3 length equals 14 residues. The germline V gene has CDR1 LGHNT and CDR2 FRNRAP. The J gene is TRBJ2-2, the V gene TRBV12-5; 11 bases agree with TRBD2. This receptor was identified in a man in his thirties or forties who received the YFV17D yellow fever vaccine. This specimen consisted of CD8+ T cells sorted from PBMCs, obtained 45 days after the yellow fever booster vaccination. The CDR3 nucleotides are TGTGCTAGTTTAGCGGGAGGGGACACCGGGGAGCTGTTTTTT. Protein: CASLAGGDTGELFF.